This T cell receptor beta chain was sequenced during a study of OX40 agonist ivuxolimab in advanced cancers. Study-wide background: Intravenous ivuxolimab at 0.01 to 10 mg/kg was given to patients every 2 weeks.

Study conclusions and caveats: Relative to CD4+, CD8+ T cells held more expanded clones on average. Antigen specificity remained undetermined for the expanded peripheral T cells. Both blood CD4+ and CD8+ T cells showed clonal growth by week 6 at 0.1 to 3.0 mg/kg.

About this clone: Its antigen remains unknown.

TCRdb's copy holds only in-frame clones and misses some; the assay was immunoSEQ multiplex PCR. Of about 100,000 clones in the sample, approximately 91% were seen once. Germline CDR1 and CDR2: LNHDA and SQIVND (reference sequence). The CDR3 sequence is 16 residues long. The V and J ends lost 5 bases and 2 bases, in that order; junction bases with no gene match: 6. The sequence derives from an adult with an advanced solid tumor such as melanoma, head and neck, liver or kidney cancer. The starting material was CD4+ or CD8+ T cells sorted from blood, obtained in a trial of the OX40 agonist ivuxolimab. The chain links TRBV19 to TRBJ1-5; 10 positions match TRBD1. In DNA, the CDR3 is TGTGCCAGTAGTGCTAGTGGGACAGGGGGCAATCAGCCCCAGCATTTT. This gives the protein CASSASGTGGNQPQHF.